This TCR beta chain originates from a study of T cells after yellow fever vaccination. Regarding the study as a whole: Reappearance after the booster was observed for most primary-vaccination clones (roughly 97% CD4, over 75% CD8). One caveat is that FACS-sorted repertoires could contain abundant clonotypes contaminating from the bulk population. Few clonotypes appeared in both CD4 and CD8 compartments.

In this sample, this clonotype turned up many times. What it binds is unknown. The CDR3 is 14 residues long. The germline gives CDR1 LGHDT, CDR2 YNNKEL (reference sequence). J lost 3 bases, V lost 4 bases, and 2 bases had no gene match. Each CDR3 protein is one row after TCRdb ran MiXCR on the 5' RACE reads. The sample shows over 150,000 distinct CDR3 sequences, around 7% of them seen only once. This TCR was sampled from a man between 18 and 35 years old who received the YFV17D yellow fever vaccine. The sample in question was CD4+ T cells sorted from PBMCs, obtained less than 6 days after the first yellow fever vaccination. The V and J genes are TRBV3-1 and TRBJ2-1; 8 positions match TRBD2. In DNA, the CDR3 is TGTGCCAGCAGCCTAGCGGGGAACTACAATGAGCAGTTCTTC. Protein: CASSLAGNYNEQFF.